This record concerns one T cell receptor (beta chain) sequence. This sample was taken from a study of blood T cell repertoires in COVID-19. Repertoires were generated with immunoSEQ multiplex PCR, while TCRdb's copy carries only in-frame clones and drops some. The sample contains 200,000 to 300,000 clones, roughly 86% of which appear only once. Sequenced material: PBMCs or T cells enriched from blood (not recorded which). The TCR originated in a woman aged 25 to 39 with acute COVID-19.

The CDR3 loop is CATKTGTSGGYEQFF. CDR3 nucleotide sequence: TGTGCCACTAAAACCGGGACTAGCGGGGGTTATGAGCAGTTCTTC. This chain links TRBV19 with TRBJ2-1; TRBD2 aligns across 14 bases. Unmatched junction bases numbered 10, after V lost 10 bases and J lost 8 bases. CDR3 length equals 15 residues. Germline lookup yields CDR1 LNHDA and CDR2 SQIVND (reference sequence).